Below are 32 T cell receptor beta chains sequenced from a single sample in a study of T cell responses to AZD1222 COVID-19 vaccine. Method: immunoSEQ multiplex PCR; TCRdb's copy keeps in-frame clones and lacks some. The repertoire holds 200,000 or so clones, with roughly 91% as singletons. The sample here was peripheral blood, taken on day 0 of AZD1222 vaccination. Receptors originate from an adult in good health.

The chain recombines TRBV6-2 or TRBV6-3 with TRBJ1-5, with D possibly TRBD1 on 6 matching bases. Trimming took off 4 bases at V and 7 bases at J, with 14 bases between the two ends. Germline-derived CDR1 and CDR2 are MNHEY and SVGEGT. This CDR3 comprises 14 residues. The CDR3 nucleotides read TGTGCCAGCAGTTTCGGGGGGGGCAGGCAGCCCCAGCATTTT. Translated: CASSFGGGRQPQHF.

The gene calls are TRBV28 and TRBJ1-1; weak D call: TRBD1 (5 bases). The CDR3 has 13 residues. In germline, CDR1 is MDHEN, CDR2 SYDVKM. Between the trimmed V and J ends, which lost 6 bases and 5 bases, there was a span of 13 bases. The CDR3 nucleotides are TGTGCCAGCAGGGGGACGGAGGGGACTGAAGCTTTCTTT. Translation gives CASRGTEGTEAFF.

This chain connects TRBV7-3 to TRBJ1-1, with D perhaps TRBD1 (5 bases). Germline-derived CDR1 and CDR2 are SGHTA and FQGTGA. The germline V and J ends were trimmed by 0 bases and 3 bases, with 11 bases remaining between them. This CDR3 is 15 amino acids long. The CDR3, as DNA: TGTGCCAGCAGCTTAACGGGTGACAGTCACACTGAAGCTTTCTTT. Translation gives CASSLTGDSHTEAFF.

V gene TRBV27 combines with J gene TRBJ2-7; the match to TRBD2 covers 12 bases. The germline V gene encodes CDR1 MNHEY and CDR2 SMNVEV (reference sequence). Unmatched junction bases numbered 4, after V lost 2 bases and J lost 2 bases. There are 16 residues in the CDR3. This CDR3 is CASSLLLAGGPYEQYF. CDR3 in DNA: TGTGCCAGCAGTTTACTACTAGCGGGGGGACCCTACGAGCAGTACTTC.

Written as DNA, the CDR3 is TGTGCCACCAGCAGGCCGGGACTTCCGAACACCGGGGAGCTGTTTTTT. Amino acids: CATSRPGLPNTGELFF. The rearrangement links TRBV15 to TRBJ2-2, with D possibly matching TRBD2 (6 bases). V was cut by 3 bases and J by 0 bases, with 11 bases left in between. Per germline, CDR1 LNHNV and CDR2 YYDKDF (reference sequence). The length of the CDR3 is 16 residues.

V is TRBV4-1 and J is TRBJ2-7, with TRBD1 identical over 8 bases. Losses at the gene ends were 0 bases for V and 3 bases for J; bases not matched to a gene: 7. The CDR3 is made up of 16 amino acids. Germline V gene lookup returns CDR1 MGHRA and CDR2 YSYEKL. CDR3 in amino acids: CASSQELQGVNYEQYF. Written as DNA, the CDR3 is TGCGCCAGCAGCCAAGAATTACAGGGGGTTAACTACGAGCAGTACTTC.

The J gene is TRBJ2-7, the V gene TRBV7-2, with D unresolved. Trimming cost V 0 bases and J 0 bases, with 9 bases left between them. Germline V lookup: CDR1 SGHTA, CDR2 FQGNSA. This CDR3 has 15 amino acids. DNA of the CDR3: TGTGCCAGCAGCTTAGCGCCAGGATACTCCTACGAGCAGTACTTC. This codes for CASSLAPGYSYEQYF.

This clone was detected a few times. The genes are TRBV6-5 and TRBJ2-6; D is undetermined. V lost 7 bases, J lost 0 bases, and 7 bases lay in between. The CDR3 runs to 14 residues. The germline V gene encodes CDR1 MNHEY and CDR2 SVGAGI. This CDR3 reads CASKVLSGANVLTF. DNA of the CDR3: TGTGCCAGCAAGGTTCTCTCTGGGGCCAACGTCCTGACTTTC.

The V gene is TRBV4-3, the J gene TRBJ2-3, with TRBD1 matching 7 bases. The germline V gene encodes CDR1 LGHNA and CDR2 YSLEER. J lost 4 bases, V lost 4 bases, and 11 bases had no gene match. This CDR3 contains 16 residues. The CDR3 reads CASSRMTGQRSDTQYF. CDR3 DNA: TGCGCCAGCAGCCGGATGACAGGGCAGAGGTCAGATACGCAGTATTTT.

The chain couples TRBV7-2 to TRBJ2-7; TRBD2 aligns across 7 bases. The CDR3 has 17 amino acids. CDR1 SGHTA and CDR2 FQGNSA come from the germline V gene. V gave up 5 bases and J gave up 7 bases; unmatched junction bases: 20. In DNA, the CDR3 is TGTGCCAGCAGCCTTAGACGTCCTAGCGGAAGAGGGAATGAGCAGTACTTC. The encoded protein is CASSLRRPSGRGNEQYF.

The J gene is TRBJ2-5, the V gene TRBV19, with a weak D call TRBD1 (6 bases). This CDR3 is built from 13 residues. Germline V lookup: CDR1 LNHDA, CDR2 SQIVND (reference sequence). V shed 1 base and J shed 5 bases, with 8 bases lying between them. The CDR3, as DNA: TGTGCCAGTAGTATAGTGGGGGCGGAGACCCAGTACTTC. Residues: CASSIVGAETQYF.

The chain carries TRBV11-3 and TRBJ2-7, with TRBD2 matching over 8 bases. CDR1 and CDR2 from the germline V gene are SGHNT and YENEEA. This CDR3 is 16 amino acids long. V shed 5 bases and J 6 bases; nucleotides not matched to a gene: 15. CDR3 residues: CASSPTGTSSVREQYF. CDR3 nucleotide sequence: TGTGCCAGCAGCCCAACCGGGACTAGTTCGGTCCGCGAGCAGTACTTC.

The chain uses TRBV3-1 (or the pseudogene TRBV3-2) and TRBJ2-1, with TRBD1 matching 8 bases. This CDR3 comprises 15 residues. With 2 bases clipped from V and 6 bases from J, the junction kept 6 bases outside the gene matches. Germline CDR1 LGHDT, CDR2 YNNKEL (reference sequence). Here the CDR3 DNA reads TGTGCCAGCAGCCAATTCGTGACAGGGGTCAATGAGCAGTTCTTC. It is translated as CASSQFVTGVNEQFF.

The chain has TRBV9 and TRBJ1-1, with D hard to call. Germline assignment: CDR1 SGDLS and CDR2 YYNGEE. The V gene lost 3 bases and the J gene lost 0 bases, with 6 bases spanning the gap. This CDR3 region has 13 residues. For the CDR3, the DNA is TGTGCCAGCAGCGACAGCATGAACACTGAAGCTTTCTTT. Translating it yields CASSDSMNTEAFF.

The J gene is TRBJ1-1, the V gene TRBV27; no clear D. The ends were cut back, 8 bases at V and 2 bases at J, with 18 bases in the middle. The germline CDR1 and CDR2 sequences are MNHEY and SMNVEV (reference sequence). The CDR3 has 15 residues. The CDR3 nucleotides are TGTGCCAGCCTCTCACTCCGGGCAGTCAACACTGAAGCTTTCTTT. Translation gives CASLSLRAVNTEAFF.

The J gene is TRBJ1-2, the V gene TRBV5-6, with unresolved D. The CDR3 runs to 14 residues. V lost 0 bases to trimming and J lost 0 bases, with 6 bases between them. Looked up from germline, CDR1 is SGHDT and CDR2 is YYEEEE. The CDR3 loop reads CASSLGITNYGYTF. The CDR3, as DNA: TGTGCCAGCAGCTTGGGTATTACTAACTATGGCTACACCTTC.

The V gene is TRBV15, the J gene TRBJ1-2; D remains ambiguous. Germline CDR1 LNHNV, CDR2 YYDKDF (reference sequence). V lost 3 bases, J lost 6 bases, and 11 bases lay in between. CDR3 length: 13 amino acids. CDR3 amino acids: CATSSTRLNGYTF. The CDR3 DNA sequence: TGTGCCACCAGCAGTACGCGGCTTAATGGCTACACCTTC.

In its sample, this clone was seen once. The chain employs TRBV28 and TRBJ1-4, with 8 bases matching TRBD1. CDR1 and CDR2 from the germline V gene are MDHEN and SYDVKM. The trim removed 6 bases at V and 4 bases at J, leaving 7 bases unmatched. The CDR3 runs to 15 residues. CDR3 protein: CASRNRDRINEKLFF. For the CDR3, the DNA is TGTGCCAGCAGGAACCGGGACAGGATTAATGAAAAACTGTTTTTT.

The CDR3 reads CASSKGAGSYEQYF. For the CDR3, the DNA is TGTGCCAGTAGTAAGGGGGCAGGGTCCTACGAGCAGTACTTC. The rearrangement joins TRBV19 to TRBJ2-7; 7 nucleotides agree with TRBD1. This CDR3 has 14 residues. The germline V gene has CDR1 LNHDA and CDR2 SQIVND (reference sequence). The trim removed 4 bases at V and 1 base at J, leaving 4 bases unmatched. Complete variable domain (other parts from reference TRBV19 and TRBJ2-7): DGGITQSPKYLFRKEGQNVTLSCEQNLNHDAMYWYRQDPGQGLRLIYYSQIVNDFQKGDIAEGYSVSREKKESFPLTVTSAQKNPTAFYLCASSKGAGSYEQYFGPGTRLTVT.

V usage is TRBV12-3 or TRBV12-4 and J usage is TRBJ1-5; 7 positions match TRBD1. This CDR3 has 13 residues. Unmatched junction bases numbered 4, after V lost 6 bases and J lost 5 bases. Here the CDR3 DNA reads TGTGCCAGCAGATTAACAGGGGATCAGCCCCAGCATTTT. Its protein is CASRLTGDQPQHF.

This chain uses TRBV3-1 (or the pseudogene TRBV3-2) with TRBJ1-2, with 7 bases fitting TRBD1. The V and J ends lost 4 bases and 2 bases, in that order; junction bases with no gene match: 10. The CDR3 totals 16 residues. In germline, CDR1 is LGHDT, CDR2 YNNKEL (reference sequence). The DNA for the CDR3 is TGTGCCAGCAGCCGAACCCTGGGACAGTACAACTATGGCTACACCTTC. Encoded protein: CASSRTLGQYNYGYTF.

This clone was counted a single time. CDR3 in DNA: TGTGCCAGCAGTTTATCCCGTTGGGAGCAGTACTTC. Its translation is CASSLSRWEQYF. The rearrangement joins TRBV12-3 or TRBV12-4 to TRBJ2-7; D not resolved. With 2 bases removed from V and 7 bases from J, the gap between germline ends came to 9 bases. CDR3 length equals 12 residues.

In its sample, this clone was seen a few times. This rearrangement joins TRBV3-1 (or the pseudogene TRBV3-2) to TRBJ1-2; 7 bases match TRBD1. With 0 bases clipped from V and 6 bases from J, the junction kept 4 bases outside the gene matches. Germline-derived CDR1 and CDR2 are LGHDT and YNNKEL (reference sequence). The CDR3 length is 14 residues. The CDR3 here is CASSQDPGTDGYTF. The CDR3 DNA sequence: TGTGCCAGCAGCCAAGACCCCGGGACAGATGGCTACACCTTC.

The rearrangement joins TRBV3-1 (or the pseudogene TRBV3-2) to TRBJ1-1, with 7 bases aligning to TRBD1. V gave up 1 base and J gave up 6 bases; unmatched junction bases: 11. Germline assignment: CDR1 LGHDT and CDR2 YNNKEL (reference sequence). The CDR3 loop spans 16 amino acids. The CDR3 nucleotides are TGTGCCAGCAGCCAAGCTGACAGGGACGAGGGAGCTGAAGCTTTCTTT. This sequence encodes CASSQADRDEGAEAFF.

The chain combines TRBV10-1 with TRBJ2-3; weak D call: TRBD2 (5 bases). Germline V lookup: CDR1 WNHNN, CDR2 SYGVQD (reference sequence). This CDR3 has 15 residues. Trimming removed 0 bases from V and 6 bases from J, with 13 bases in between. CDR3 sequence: CASSESDGKRDTQYF. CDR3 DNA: TGCGCCAGCAGTGAGTCTGATGGGAAGCGGGATACGCAGTATTTT.

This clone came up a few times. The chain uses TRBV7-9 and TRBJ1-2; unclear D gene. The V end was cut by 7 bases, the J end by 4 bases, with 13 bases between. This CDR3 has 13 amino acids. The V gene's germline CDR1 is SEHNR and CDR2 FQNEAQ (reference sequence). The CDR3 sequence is CASTHEGVYGYTF. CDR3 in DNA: TGTGCCAGCACCCATGAGGGTGTCTATGGCTACACCTTC.

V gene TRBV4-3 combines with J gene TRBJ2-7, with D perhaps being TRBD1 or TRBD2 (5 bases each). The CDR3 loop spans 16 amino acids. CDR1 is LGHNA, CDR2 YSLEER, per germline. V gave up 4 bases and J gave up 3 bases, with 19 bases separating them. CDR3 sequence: CASSRHSGTDFYEQYF. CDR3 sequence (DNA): TGCGCCAGCAGCCGCCATTCCGGGACGGATTTCTACGAGCAGTACTTC.

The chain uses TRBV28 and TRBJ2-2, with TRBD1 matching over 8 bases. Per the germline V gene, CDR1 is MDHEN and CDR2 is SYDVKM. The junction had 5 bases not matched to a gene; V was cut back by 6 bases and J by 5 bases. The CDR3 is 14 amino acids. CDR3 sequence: CASRPTGGTGELFF. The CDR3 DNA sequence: TGTGCCAGCAGGCCCACAGGGGGAACCGGGGAGCTGTTTTTT.

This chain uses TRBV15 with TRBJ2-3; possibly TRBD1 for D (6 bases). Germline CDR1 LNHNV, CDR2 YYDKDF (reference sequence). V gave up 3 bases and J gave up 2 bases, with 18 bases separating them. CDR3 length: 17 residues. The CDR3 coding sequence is TGTGCCACCAGCAGCCCGTCAGGACAGCTCTTCACAGATACGCAGTATTTT. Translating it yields CATSSPSGQLFTDTQYF.

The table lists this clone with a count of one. The CDR3 loop is CASSETRQPQHF. CDR3 sequence (DNA): TGTGCCAGCAGTGAGACCCGGCAGCCCCAGCATTTT. The chain has TRBV2 and TRBJ1-5; no reliable D call. Germline V gene lookup returns CDR1 SNHLY and CDR2 FYNNEI. Trimming took 3 bases from V and 7 from J, leaving 7 bases between them. The CDR3 loop spans 12 amino acids.

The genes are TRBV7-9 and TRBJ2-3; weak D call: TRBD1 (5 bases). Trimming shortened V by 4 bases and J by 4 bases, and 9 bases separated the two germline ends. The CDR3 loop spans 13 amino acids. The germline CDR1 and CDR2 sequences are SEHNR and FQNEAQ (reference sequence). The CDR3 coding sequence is TGTGCCAGCAGCTCTAAAGGGGCAGATACGCAGTATTTT. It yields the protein CASSSKGADTQYF.

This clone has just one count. The CDR3 DNA is TGTGCCAGCAGTTACTACTATAATTCACCCCTCCACTTT. It specifies CASSYYYNSPLHF. The V and J genes are TRBV6-5 and TRBJ1-6, with unresolved D. Germline V CDR1 and CDR2: MNHEY, SVGAGI. V lost 1 base, J lost 3 bases, and 1 base lay in between. The CDR3 sequence is 13 residues long.